These 14 T cell receptor beta chains originate from one sample sequenced in a study of blood T cell repertoires in COVID-19. Generated by immunoSEQ multiplex PCR, the TCRdb table keeps only in-frame clones and is missing some. The repertoire holds 300,000 to 400,000 clones, with 88% as singletons. Sequenced input: peripheral blood. These TCRs come from a young woman with COVID-19, enrolled during active disease.

V usage is TRBV6-5 and J usage is TRBJ1-2; a possible D gene is TRBD1 (6 bases). Germline V gives CDR1 MNHEY, CDR2 SVGAGI. The ends were cut back, 2 bases at V and 3 bases at J, with 13 bases in the middle. The CDR3 is made up of 15 amino acids. CDR3 sequence: CASSYTLGHDYGYTF. The CDR3 DNA is TGTGCCAGCAGTTACACCTTGGGACACGACTATGGCTACACCTTC.

V is TRBV5-6 and J is TRBJ2-3; TRBD2 agrees at 8 bases. The CDR3 contains 14 residues. The V and J ends lost 5 bases and 4 bases, in that order; junction bases with no gene match: 6. Per germline, CDR1 SGHDT and CDR2 YYEEEE. CDR3 region: CASSPGGLPDTQYF. CDR3 DNA sequence: TGTGCCAGCAGTCCGGGGGGGCTCCCAGATACGCAGTATTTT.

The chain couples TRBV7-9 to TRBJ2-3, with 9 bases that match TRBD2. J was trimmed by 1 base and V by 8 bases; bases with no gene match: 1. The germline gives CDR1 SEHNR, CDR2 FQNEAQ (reference sequence). This CDR3 comprises 13 residues. CDR3 region: CASSSGGTDTQYF. CDR3 nucleotide sequence: TGTGCCAGCTCTAGCGGGGGCACAGATACGCAGTATTTT.

The V and J genes are TRBV7-2 and TRBJ1-5, with 8 nucleotides matching TRBD1. Germline loops: CDR1 SGHTA, CDR2 FQGNSA. V gave up 2 bases and J gave up 3 bases; unmatched junction bases: 6. This CDR3 comprises 16 residues. CDR3 bases: TGTGCCAGCAGCTTAAGGTCAGGGGGCTTCAATCAGCCCCAGCATTTT. Its translation: CASSLRSGGFNQPQHF.

The rearrangement joins TRBV6-5 to TRBJ1-5, with D possibly matching TRBD1 (5 bases). Germline lookup yields CDR1 MNHEY and CDR2 SVGAGI. This CDR3 spans 13 amino acids. V lost 10 bases and J lost 1, with 11 bases in between. CDR3 DNA sequence: TGTGCCATCGCAGGGTCAAGCAATCAGCCCCAGCATTTT. This encodes CAIAGSSNQPQHF.

This clone came up once. V and J are TRBV28 and TRBJ2-2; D is possibly TRBD1 (5 bases). This CDR3 region has 13 residues. V was clipped by 7 bases and J by 4 bases, with 10 bases between them. Looked up from germline, CDR1 is MDHEN and CDR2 is SYDVKM. For the CDR3, the DNA is TGTGCCAGCACGCTACAGGCCACCGGGGAGCTGTTTTTT. Translating gives CASTLQATGELFF.

The genes are TRBV30 and TRBJ2-5; D might be TRBD1 (7 bases). This CDR3 is 12 amino acids long. V lost 7 bases to trimming and J lost 4 bases, with 13 bases between them. Germline-derived CDR1 and CDR2 are GTSNPN and SVGIG (reference sequence). This chain's CDR3 is CAYNRGGETQYF. In nucleotides, the CDR3 is TGTGCCTATAACAGGGGAGGAGAGACCCAGTACTTC.

V usage is TRBV14 and J usage is TRBJ1-2, with D perhaps matching TRBD1 (5 bases). Germline V gene sequence: CDR1 SGHDN, CDR2 FVKESK. The V gene lost 0 bases and the J gene lost 8 bases, with 13 bases spanning the gap. The CDR3 runs 14 residues. The chain's CDR3 is CASSQDPRAPGYTF. CDR3 DNA: TGTGCCAGCAGCCAAGACCCCAGGGCCCCCGGCTACACCTTC.

As to this clone: Different DNA sequences within this sample yield the same CDR3. The V and J genes are TRBV15 and TRBJ2-3; tentatively, D is TRBD2 (6 bases). This CDR3 spans 16 amino acids. Germline CDR1 and CDR2: LNHNV and YYDKDF (reference sequence). V shed 0 bases and J shed 1 base, with 11 bases lying between them. The CDR3 DNA follows: TGTGCCACCAGCAGAGAAGGTGGCGGGGGCACAGATACGCAGTATTTT. Its translation is CATSREGGGGTDTQYF.

The chain has TRBV13 and TRBJ2-5; D is perhaps TRBD2 (7 bases). Trimming shortened V by 2 bases and J by 5 bases, and 12 bases separated the two germline ends. The CDR3 consists of 14 residues. The germline V gene has CDR1 PRHDT and CDR2 FYEKMQ (reference sequence). CDR3 DNA sequence: TGTGCCAGCAGCTTATGGGGGGGCCGGGAGACCCAGTACTTC. Translating gives CASSLWGGRETQYF.

The rearrangement joins TRBV6-5 to TRBJ1-2; D perhaps matches TRBD1 (5 bases). V lost 2 bases and J lost 5, with 9 bases in between. Germline CDR1 reads MNHEY; CDR2 reads SVGAGI. The CDR3 consists of 13 residues. Here the CDR3 reads CASSYAGRYGYTF. For the CDR3, the DNA is TGTGCCAGCAGTTACGCAGGGAGGTATGGCTACACCTTC.

V gene TRBV5-1 combines with J gene TRBJ2-7; D may be TRBD2 (5 bases). The V gene's germline CDR1 is SGHRS and CDR2 YFSETQ. The V end was cut by 10 bases, the J end by 0 bases, with 17 bases between. The CDR3 loop spans 14 amino acids. This chain's CDR3 is CAPTPAGVSYEQYV. The CDR3 DNA reads as TGCGCCCCGACTCCGGCCGGGGTCTCCTACGAGCAGTACGTC.

The chain links TRBV6-1 to TRBJ1-5, with TRBD1 identical over 7 bases. After removal of 3 bases from V and 3 bases from J, the junction contained 8 bases not matched to a gene. The CDR3 has 16 amino acids. The germline V gene has CDR1 MNHNS and CDR2 SASEGT. The CDR3 nucleotides are TGTGCCAGCAGTGATAAGACAGGGAGTCACAATCAGCCCCAGCATTTT. This gives the protein CASSDKTGSHNQPQHF.

The V gene is TRBV7-2, the J gene TRBJ1-1; tentative D call: TRBD1 (6 bases). The length of the CDR3 is 13 residues. V lost 1 base to trimming and J lost 7 bases, with 10 bases between them. Germline CDR1 is SGHTA and CDR2 is FQGNSA. The CDR3 is CASSLGEGVEAFF. The CDR3 region has the DNA TGTGCCAGCAGCTTAGGTGAGGGGGTTGAAGCTTTCTTT.